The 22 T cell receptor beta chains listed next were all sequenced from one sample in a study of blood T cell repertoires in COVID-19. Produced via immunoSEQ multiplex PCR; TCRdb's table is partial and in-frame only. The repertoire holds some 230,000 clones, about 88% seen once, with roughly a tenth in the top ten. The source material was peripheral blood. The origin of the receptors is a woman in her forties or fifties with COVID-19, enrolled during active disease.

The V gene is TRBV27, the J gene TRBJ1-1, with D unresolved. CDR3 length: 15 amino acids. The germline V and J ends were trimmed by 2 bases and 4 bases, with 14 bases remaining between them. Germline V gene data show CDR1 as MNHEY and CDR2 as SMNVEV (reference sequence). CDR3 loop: CASSLVKNFGTEAFF. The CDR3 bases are TGTGCCAGCAGTTTAGTGAAAAATTTCGGCACTGAAGCTTTCTTT.

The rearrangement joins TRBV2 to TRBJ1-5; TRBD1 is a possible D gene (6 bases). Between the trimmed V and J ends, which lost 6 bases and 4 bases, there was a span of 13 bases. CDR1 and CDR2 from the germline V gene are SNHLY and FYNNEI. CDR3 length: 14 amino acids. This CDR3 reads CASSGGTINQPQHF. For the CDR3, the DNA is TGTGCCAGCAGCGGGGGGACAATTAATCAGCCCCAGCATTTT.

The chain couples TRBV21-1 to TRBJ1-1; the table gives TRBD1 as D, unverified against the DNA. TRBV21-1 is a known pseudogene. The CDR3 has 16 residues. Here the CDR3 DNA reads TGTGCCAGCAGCATCAGGGGAATATTATTGGGGACTGAAGCTTTCTTT. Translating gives CASSIRGILLGTEAFF.

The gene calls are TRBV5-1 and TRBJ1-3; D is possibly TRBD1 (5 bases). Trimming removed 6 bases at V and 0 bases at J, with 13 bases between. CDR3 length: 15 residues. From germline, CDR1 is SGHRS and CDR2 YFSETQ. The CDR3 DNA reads TGCGCCAGCATAGGGGATGGGCCCTCTGGAAACACCATATATTTT. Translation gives CASIGDGPSGNTIYF. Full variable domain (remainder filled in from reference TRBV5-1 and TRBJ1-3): KAGVTQTPRYLIKTRGQQVTLSCSPISGHRSVSWYQQTPGQGLQFLFEYFSETQRNKGNFPGRFSGRQFSNSRSEMNVSTLELGDSALYLCASIGDGPSGNTIYFGEGSWLTVV.

The CDR3 sequence: CAWTTGGASTQYF. The CDR3 DNA is TGTGCCTGGACCACAGGGGGCGCGTCAACCCAGTACTTC. V usage is TRBV30 and J usage is TRBJ2-5, with 9 bases identical to TRBD1. The trim removed 4 bases at V and 8 bases at J, leaving 8 bases unmatched. The CDR3 covers 13 residues. Looked up from germline, CDR1 is GTSNPN and CDR2 is SVGIG (reference sequence).

The CDR3 region is CASSGLGQPSVSEKLFF. The CDR3, as DNA: TGTGCCAGCAGTGGGCTGGGACAGCCATCCGTAAGTGAAAAACTGTTTTTT. V usage is TRBV25-1 and J usage is TRBJ1-4; 7 positions match TRBD1. J lost 7 bases, V lost 4 bases, and 15 bases had no gene match. The germline gives CDR1 MGHDK, CDR2 SYGVNS. The CDR3 extends over 17 amino acids. The full variable domain, completed using reference TRBV25-1 and TRBJ1-4, is EADIYQTPRYLVIGTGKKITLECSQTMGHDKMYWYQQDPGMELHLIHYSYGVNSTEKGDLSSESTVSRIRTEHFPLTLESARPSHTSQYLCASSGLGQPSVSEKLFFGSGTQLSVL.

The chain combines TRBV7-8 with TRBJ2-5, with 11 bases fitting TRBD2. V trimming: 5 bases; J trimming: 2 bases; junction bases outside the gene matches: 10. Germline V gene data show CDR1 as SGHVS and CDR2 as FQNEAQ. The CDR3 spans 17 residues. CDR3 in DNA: TGTGCCAGCAGCCTTCTCCCGGGACTAGCGGAACAAGAGACCCAGTACTTC. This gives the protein CASSLLPGLAEQETQYF.

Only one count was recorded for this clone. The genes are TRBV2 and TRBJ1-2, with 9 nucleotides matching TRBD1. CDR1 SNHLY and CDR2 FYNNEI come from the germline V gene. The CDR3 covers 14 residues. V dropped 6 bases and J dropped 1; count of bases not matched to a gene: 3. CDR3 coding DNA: TGTGCCAGCAGGGACAGGGGAGATAACTATGGCTACACCTTC. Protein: CASRDRGDNYGYTF.

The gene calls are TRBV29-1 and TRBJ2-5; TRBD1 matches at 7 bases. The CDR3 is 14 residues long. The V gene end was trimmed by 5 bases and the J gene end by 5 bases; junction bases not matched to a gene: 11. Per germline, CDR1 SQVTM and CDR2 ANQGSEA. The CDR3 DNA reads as TGCAGCGTTACAGGGGCCCTCAGGTGGGAGACCCAGTACTTC. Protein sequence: CSVTGALRWETQYF. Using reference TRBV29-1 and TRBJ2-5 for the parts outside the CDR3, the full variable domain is SAVISQKPSRDICQRGTSLTIQCQVDSQVTMMFWYRQQPGQSLTLIATANQGSEATYESGFVIDKFPISRPNLTFSTLTVSNMSPEDSSIYLCSVTGALRWETQYFGPGTRLLVL.

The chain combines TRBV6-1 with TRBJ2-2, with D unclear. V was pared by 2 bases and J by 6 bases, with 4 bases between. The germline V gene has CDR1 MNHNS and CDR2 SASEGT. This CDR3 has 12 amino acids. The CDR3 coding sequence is TGTGCCAGCAGTGAATATCCCGGGGAGCTGTTTTTT. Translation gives CASSEYPGELFF.

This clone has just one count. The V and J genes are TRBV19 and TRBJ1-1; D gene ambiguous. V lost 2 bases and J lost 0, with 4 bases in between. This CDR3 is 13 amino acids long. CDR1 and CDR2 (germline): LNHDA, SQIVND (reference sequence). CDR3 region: CASSITVNTEAFF. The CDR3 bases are TGTGCCAGTAGTATAACGGTGAACACTGAAGCTTTCTTT.

The CDR3 is CASSVGTALYNEQFF. Written as DNA, the CDR3 is TGTGCCAGTAGTGTTGGGACAGCTTTATACAATGAGCAGTTCTTC. The V call is TRBV19, the J call TRBJ2-1; 7 bases agree with TRBD1. V trimming: 5 bases; J trimming: 4 bases; junction bases outside the gene matches: 8. CDR1 is LNHDA and CDR2 is SQIVND in the germline V gene (reference sequence). CDR3 length: 15 amino acids.

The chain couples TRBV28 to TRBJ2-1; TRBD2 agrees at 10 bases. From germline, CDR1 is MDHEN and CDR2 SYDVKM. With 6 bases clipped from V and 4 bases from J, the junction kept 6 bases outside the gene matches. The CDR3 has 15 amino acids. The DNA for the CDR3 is TGTGCCAGCAGGCCTAGCGGGGGTGGTTACAATGAGCAGTTCTTC. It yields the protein CASRPSGGGYNEQFF.

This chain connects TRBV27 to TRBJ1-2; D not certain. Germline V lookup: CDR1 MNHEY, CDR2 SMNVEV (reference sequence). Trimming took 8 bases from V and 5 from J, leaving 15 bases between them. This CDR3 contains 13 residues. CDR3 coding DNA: TGTGCCAGCCGTAGACTTGGGGAGTATGGCTACACCTTC. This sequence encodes CASRRLGEYGYTF.

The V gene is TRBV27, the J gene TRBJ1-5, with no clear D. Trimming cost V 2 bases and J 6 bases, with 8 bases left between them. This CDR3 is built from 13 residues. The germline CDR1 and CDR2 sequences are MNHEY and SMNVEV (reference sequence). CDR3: CASSLNSVQPQHF. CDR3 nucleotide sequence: TGTGCCAGCAGTTTAAATTCCGTTCAGCCCCAGCATTTT.

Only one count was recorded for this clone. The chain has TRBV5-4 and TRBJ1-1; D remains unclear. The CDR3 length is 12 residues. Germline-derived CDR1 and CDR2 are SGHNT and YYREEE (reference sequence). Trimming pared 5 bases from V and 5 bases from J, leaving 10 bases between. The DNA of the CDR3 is TGTGCCAGCAGACTCGACACGACTGAAGCTTTCTTT. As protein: CASRLDTTEAFF. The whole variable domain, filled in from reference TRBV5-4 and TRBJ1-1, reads ETGVTQSPTHLIKTRGQQVTLRCSSQSGHNTVSWYQQALGQGPQFIFQYYREEENGRGNFPPRFSGLQFPNYSSELNVNALELDDSALYLCASRLDTTEAFFGQGTRLTVV.

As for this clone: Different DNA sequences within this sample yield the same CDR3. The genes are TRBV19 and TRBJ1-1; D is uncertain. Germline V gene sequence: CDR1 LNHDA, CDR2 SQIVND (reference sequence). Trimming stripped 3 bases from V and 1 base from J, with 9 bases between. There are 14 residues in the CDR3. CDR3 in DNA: TGTGCCAGTAGTATTGACACCCAGAACACTGAAGCTTTCTTT. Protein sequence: CASSIDTQNTEAFF.

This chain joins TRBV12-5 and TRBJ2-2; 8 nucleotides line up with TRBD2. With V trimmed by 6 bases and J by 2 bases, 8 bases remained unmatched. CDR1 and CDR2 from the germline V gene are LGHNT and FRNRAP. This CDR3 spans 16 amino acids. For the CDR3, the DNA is TGTGCTAGTGGAGGGCAGCGGGGGAGCAACACCGGGGAGCTGTTTTTT. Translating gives CASGGQRGSNTGELFF.

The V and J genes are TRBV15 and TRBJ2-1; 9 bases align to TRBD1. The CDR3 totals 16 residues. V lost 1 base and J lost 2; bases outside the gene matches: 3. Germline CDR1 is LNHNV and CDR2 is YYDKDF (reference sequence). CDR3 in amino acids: CATSRGQGGPYNEQFF. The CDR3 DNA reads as TGTGCCACCAGCAGAGGACAGGGGGGACCCTACAATGAGCAGTTCTTC.

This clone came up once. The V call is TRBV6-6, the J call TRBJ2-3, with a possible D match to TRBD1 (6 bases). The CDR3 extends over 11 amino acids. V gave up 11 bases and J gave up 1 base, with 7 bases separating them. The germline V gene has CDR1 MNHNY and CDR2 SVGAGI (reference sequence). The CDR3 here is CAGGRTDTQYF. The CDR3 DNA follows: TGTGCCGGGGGCCGCACAGATACGCAGTATTTT.

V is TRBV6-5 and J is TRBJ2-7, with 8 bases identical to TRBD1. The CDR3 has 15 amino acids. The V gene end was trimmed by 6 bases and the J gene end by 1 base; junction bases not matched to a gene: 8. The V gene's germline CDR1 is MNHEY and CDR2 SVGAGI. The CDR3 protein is CASSIQGAWSYEQYV. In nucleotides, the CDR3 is TGTGCCAGCAGCATTCAGGGGGCTTGGTCCTACGAGCAGTACGTC.

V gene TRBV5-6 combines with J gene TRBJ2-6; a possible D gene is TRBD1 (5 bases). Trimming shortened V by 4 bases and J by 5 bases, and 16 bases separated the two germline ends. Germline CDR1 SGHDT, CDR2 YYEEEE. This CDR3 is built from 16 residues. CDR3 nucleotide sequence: TGTGCCAGCAGCCTCGGCGACTTGGGGCGGGCCAACGTCCTGACTTTC. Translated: CASSLGDLGRANVLTF.